The 4 T cell receptor beta chains below come from one sample, sequenced in a study of T cells in Graves' hyperthyroidism and ophthalmopathy. The TCR beta CDR3 regions underwent amplification using RNA transcripts as the source. The HTBI primer set was used in a first-round RT-PCR of the TCR CDR3. TCRdb re-called the multiplex PCR reads through MiXCR, storing one row per CDR3 protein. The profile covers approximately 590,000 distinct CDR3 sequences, with less than 20% appearing a single time and around 7.8% taken by the ten largest. Input material: blood. The receptors here all came from a woman younger than 45 with Graves' hyperthyroidism.

The rearrangement joins TRBV20-1 to TRBJ2-1; 8 nucleotides line up with TRBD2. Trimming took 6 bases from V and 7 from J; bases not matched to a gene: 2. This CDR3 comprises 11 residues. Germline CDR1 reads DFQATT; CDR2 reads SNEGSKA (reference sequence). The CDR3 spells CSAGTRNEQFF. The CDR3 coding sequence is TGCAGTGCCGGGACTAGGAATGAGCAGTTCTTC.

In its sample, this clonotype was seen many times. The chain has TRBV20-1 and TRBJ2-7; 9 positions agree with TRBD2. The CDR3 consists of 13 residues. Germline-derived CDR1 and CDR2 are DFQATT and SNEGSKA (reference sequence). V shed 5 bases and J 3 bases; nucleotides not matched to a gene: 5. CDR3 bases: TGCAGTGCTGCCGCTAGCGGGAACTACGAGCAGTACTTC. Translated, it gives CSAAASGNYEQYF.

This clonotype was counted between two and nine times. This rearrangement joins TRBV6-1 to TRBJ1-5; maybe TRBD1 (5 bases). CDR1 MNHNS and CDR2 SASEGT come from the germline V gene. V shed 5 bases and J shed 0 bases, with 11 bases lying between them. This CDR3 is built from 15 residues. CDR3 coding DNA: TGTGCCAGCAGTTTGACAGTTTATAGCAATCAGCCCCAGCATTTT. Translating it yields CASSLTVYSNQPQHF.

This clonotype was observed at least ten times. V and J are TRBV6-1 and TRBJ2-7; tentatively, D is TRBD1 (6 bases). Trimming left V 6 bases short and J 5 bases short, with 17 bases between. The CDR3 length is 14 residues. The V gene's germline CDR1 is MNHNS and CDR2 SASEGT. This CDR3 is CASRERGSRDEQYF. CDR3 DNA: TGTGCCAGCAGAGAAAGGGGGTCCCGGGACGAGCAGTACTTC.